This TCR beta chain was sequenced during a study of T cells after yellow fever vaccination (dated by TCRdb to the late 2010s). Background for the entire study: Libraries from fractions with low cell numbers were prepared with the SMART-Seq v4 Ultra Low Input RNA kit. Blood was collected at multiple timepoints before and after primary and secondary immunization, and bulk PBMC replicates and cell subsets were isolated. To follow T-cell clones before and after primary and booster YFV17D yellow fever vaccination, bulk TCR alpha and beta repertoires were sequenced over time. Two healthy male donors, one aged 18 to 30 and one aged 30 to 40 years, were included in the cohort. Overall study results and their limits: A small share of clonotypes occurred in both CD4 and CD8 compartments, likely arising from convergent recombination. FACS-sorted repertoires could contain abundant contaminating clonotypes from the bulk population, so computational filtering was required. Because the study included only a couple of donors, the extent to which the findings can be generalized is limited. Most clones expanded after primary vaccination were re-detected after the booster (96% of CD4 and roughly 85% of CD8), suggesting broad memory maintenance. The secondary T-cell response was weaker than the primary response but faster, peaking on day 5 instead of day 15.

This clonotype has only one observation. Its specific antigen is unknown. The sample holds no much larger clone one base away, and base qualities are not on file. A read on its own is weak evidence. Per the germline V gene, SGHTA is the CDR1 and FQGNSA is the CDR2. There are 15 amino acids in the CDR3, from cysteine to phenylalanine inclusive. The read is trimmed to its CDR3 DNA, 45 bases read in frame from base 1. V and J are truncated by 5 bases and 7 bases respectively, leaving an intervening sequence of 19 bases. The sequencer was an Illumina NovaSeq 6000. Synthesis of TCR cDNA relied on 5'RACE template switching, a step that introduced a universal primer site along with unique molecular identifiers. Priming for cDNA synthesis came from both the TCR alpha and TCR beta constant segments. Two PCR steps were used to amplify libraries, with sample barcodes and sequencing adapters being added in the second step. Sequencing of libraries was done on Illumina HiSeq 2500 (2x100 bp) or NovaSeq (2x150 bp). In the authors' own workflow: Demultiplexing of reads and collapsing into UMI consensus sequences were performed with MIGEC, and V(D)J alignment was carried out with MiXCR. Using edgeR on replicate PBMC samples, clonotypes were called vaccine-responding if FDR was below 0.01 and the log2 fold change was above 5 up to day 15. Each bulk clonotype received a CD4 or CD8 identity based on whether the sequenced CD4 or CD8 repertoire contained that clonotype at higher abundance. In-frame beta chains were kept once TCRdb had trimmed the public reads at Q25 with fastp and called clones with MiXCR. Entries are consolidated by CDR3 protein sequence, retaining the most common genes and DNA. TCRdb assigned the V and J calls; the authors' analysis was not used. The sample data list 350,000 to 550,000 distinct CDR3 sequences, and around 20% of these were observed just once. The ten largest clonotypes hold roughly a sixth of the sample.

The label giving this sample's treatment or condition can be read as: live attenuated yellow fever vaccine strain. At each blood-draw timepoint, two biological replicates of bulk PBMCs were obtained. PBMCs were isolated from peripheral blood using a standard Ficoll-Paque protocol. TriZol was used to extract RNA from bulk PBMCs, from CD4 and CD8 fractions, and from dextramer-positive and dextramer-negative fractions. The rearrangement combines TRBV7-2 with TRBJ2-3; the D gene is perhaps TRBD2, from 7 matching bases. The specimen comprised PBMCs, sampled before the yellow fever booster vaccination. The clonotype was recovered from a man aged 18 to 30 who received the YFV17D yellow fever vaccine. The CDR3 is CASSPKGGGPYTQYF. The sequenced DNA is TGTGCCAGCAGCCCAAAAGGGGGGGGGCCTTATACGCAGTATTTT.